The 28 T cell receptor beta chains listed next were all sequenced from one sample in a study of regulatory T cells in long-lasting Graves disease. With iRepertoire HTBI primers and Arm-PCR of CDR3 regions, TCR beta libraries were built. TCRdb reprocessed the multiplex PCR reads via MiXCR and lists one record per CDR3 protein. The sample includes approximately 500,000 distinct CDR3 sequences, around a fifth of them seen just once. Time point in this sample: persistent/refractory GD, antithyroid drugs over 5 years with positive TRAb. PBMC-derived RNA was used for the TCR library. The specimen comprised peripheral blood mononuclear cells (PBMCs), sampled when the disease was refractory, from a patient treated with antithyroid drugs. The receptors come from a female donor with Graves disease.

This chain joins TRBV20-1 and TRBJ2-2; D call uncertain. The CDR3 sequence is 13 residues long. V lost 4 bases and J lost 0, with 6 bases in between. The germline V gene has CDR1 DFQATT and CDR2 SNEGSKA (reference sequence). CDR3 coding DNA: TGCAGTGCTAAGGCGACGAACACCGGGGAGCTGTTTTTT. Translating it yields CSAKATNTGELFF.

In its sample, this clonotype was seen many times. The chain carries TRBV12-3 or TRBV12-4 and TRBJ2-5; the match to TRBD1 covers 9 bases. Unmatched junction bases numbered 9, after V lost 7 bases and J lost 3 bases. This CDR3 has 15 residues. The CDR3 loop is CASKAPGTGKETQYF. The CDR3 bases are TGTGCCAGCAAAGCCCCCGGGACAGGGAAAGAGACCCAGTACTTC.

About this clonotype: Germline and junction disagree at one end, which may indicate a read error. This chain joins TRBV7-3 and TRBJ2-2, with 10 bases aligning to TRBD1. The V gene's germline CDR1 is SGHTA and CDR2 FQGTGA. The CDR3 is 16 amino acids. CDR3 nucleotides: TGTGCCAGCAGCATAAACGATGGGACAGGGGTCGGGGAGCCGTTTTTT. It is translated as CASSINDGTGVGEPFF.

This chain joins TRBV2 and TRBJ1-4; D gene uncertain. Trimming pared 1 base from V and 0 bases from J, leaving 6 bases between. The CDR3 length is 15 residues. Germline loops: CDR1 SNHLY, CDR2 FYNNEI. The CDR3 reads CASSEVQPTNEKLFF. The CDR3 nucleotides read TGTGCCAGCAGTGAAGTACAGCCAACTAATGAAAAACTGTTTTTT.

The chain uses TRBV30 and TRBJ1-3, with TRBD1 as a possible D gene (5 bases). Germline CDR1 GTSNPN, CDR2 SVGIG (reference sequence). Trimming took 4 bases from V and 5 from J, leaving 12 bases between them. The CDR3 consists of 13 residues. CDR3 nucleotides: TGTGCCTGGAAAAAGGGGCAGAGAAACACCATATATTTT. Translating it yields CAWKKGQRNTIYF.

This clonotype has at least ten counts. The rearrangement links TRBV28 to TRBJ1-1; weak D call: TRBD1 (6 bases). With 7 bases removed from V and 4 bases from J, the gap between germline ends came to 13 bases. Per the germline V gene, CDR1 is MDHEN and CDR2 is SYDVKM. The CDR3 runs 13 residues. CDR3 loop: CASIGGGVTEAFF. Here the CDR3 DNA reads TGTGCCAGCATCGGAGGGGGAGTCACTGAAGCTTTCTTT.

V and J are TRBV19 and TRBJ1-4; D remains unclear. The germline CDR1 and CDR2 sequences are LNHDA and SQIVND (reference sequence). The CDR3 loop spans 13 amino acids. The V and J ends lost 3 bases and 1 base respectively, with 3 bases between them. This CDR3 reads CASSMRTNEKLFF. CDR3 nucleotides: TGTGCCAGTAGTATGAGAACTAATGAAAAACTGTTTTTT.

The gene calls are TRBV20-1 and TRBJ1-5; D is unresolved. The CDR3 is 13 amino acids. The germline gives CDR1 DFQATT, CDR2 SNEGSKA (reference sequence). Deletions cut 5 bases from V and 6 bases from J, with 14 bases between. The CDR3 protein is CSALNREGQPQHF. The CDR3 nucleotides read TGCAGTGCTCTAAACAGAGAAGGTCAGCCCCAGCATTTT.

This clonotype was seen ten or more times. The gene calls are TRBV11-3 and TRBJ2-5; D is unclear. The CDR3 is 13 amino acids. Germline loops: CDR1 SGHNT, CDR2 YENEEA. V lost 7 bases to trimming and J lost 5 bases, with 14 bases between them. This CDR3 is CASKVVGWETQYF. CDR3 coding DNA: TGTGCCAGCAAGGTTGTAGGGTGGGAGACCCAGTACTTC.

This clonotype was seen a handful of times. V gene TRBV25-1 combines with J gene TRBJ1-4; D call uncertain. V gave up 3 bases and J gave up 10 bases, with 6 bases separating them. In germline, CDR1 is MGHDK, CDR2 SYGVNS. The CDR3 extends over 11 amino acids. Here the CDR3 reads CASSEGRKLFF. The CDR3 nucleotides are TGTGCCAGCAGTGAGGGGAGAAAACTGTTTTTT.

This sequence joins TRBV4-1 and TRBJ1-2; unclear D gene. This CDR3 has 13 residues. Germline V gene lookup returns CDR1 MGHRA and CDR2 YSYEKL. Trimming removed 1 base from V and 5 bases from J, with 8 bases in between. The CDR3 bases are TGCGCCAGCAGCCAAGTCGCCTGGTATGGCTACACCTTC. Amino acids: CASSQVAWYGYTF.

This clonotype was recorded many times. This chain uses TRBV11-3 with TRBJ2-5, with D possibly called TRBD1 or TRBD2 (5 bases each). Germline loops: CDR1 SGHNT, CDR2 YENEEA. The CDR3 is 14 amino acids. Trimming shortened V by 1 base and J by 5 bases, and 11 bases separated the two germline ends. The chain's CDR3 is CASSLGWGGETQYF. DNA of the CDR3: TGTGCCAGCAGCTTAGGGTGGGGCGGGGAGACCCAGTACTTC.

There are many counts of this clonotype. The chain employs TRBV27 and TRBJ1-4; 7 bases agree with TRBD1. The CDR3 sequence is 13 residues long. Germline V gene data show CDR1 as MNHEY and CDR2 as SMNVEV (reference sequence). After removal of 5 bases from V and 10 bases from J, the junction contained 7 bases not matched to a gene. CDR3 sequence: CASSTQGSGKLFF. CDR3 nucleotides: TGTGCCAGCAGTACACAGGGGTCAGGAAAACTGTTTTTT.

This clonotype was detected a few times. The chain uses TRBV3-1 and TRBJ1-2; D may be TRBD1 (5 bases). Germline-derived CDR1 and CDR2 are LGHDT and YNNKEL (reference sequence). The CDR3 loop spans 14 amino acids. The V gene lost 0 bases and the J gene lost 7 bases, with 12 bases spanning the gap. The CDR3 DNA is TGTGCCAGCAGCCAAGATAGGCGGGGGATTGGCTACACCTTC. This translates into CASSQDRRGIGYTF.

This clonotype was seen ten or more times. CDR3 loop: CAISEIWQGAQETQYF. CDR3 DNA: TGTGCCATCAGTGAGATCTGGCAGGGAGCACAAGAGACCCAGTACTTC. The chain employs TRBV10-3 and TRBJ2-5, with D perhaps assigned TRBD1 or TRBD2 (5 bases each). Trimming cost V 2 bases and J 2 bases, with 15 bases left between them. Germline CDR1 is ENHRY and CDR2 is SYGVKD. This CDR3 is built from 16 residues.

The sample holds a few counts of this clonotype. CDR3 sequence reads: CATDMGYGNTIYF. As DNA, the CDR3 is TGTGCCACCGATATGGGGTATGGAAACACCATATATTTT. This chain links TRBV15 with TRBJ1-3; no clear D gene. Trimming took off 8 bases at V and 3 bases at J, with 11 bases between the two ends. This CDR3 has 13 residues. Germline CDR1 LNHNV, CDR2 YYDKDF (reference sequence).

In this sample, this clonotype turned up many times. CDR3 sequence (DNA): TGTGCCAGCTCACCACCGATGACTGAAGCTTTCTTT. Amino acid sequence: CASSPPMTEAFF. The genes are TRBV18 and TRBJ1-1; D remains unclear. V lost 0 bases and J 5 bases, leaving 4 bases between the germline ends. Germline-derived CDR1 and CDR2 are KGHSH and LQKENI. The CDR3 consists of 12 residues.

The V call is TRBV20-1, the J call TRBJ2-5, with D unresolved. CDR1 is DFQATT and CDR2 is SNEGSKA in the germline V gene (reference sequence). Trimming pared 0 bases from V and 0 bases from J, leaving 11 bases between. This CDR3 spans 15 amino acids. The CDR3 sequence is CSARDPSSYQETQYF. CDR3 in DNA: TGCAGTGCTAGAGATCCTAGTTCGTACCAAGAGACCCAGTACTTC.

Details on this clonotype: It may be a read error: a sequence one base away is much more abundant. This sequence joins TRBV12-3 or TRBV12-4 and TRBJ1-5; possible D gene TRBD1, 5 bases. The CDR3 spans 15 residues. The V end lost 8 bases, the J end lost 3 bases, and 17 bases lay between the germline ends. CDR3 amino acids: CASAPPGGFNQPQHF. CDR3 in DNA: TGTGCCAGCGCCCCCCCGGGGGGTTTCAATCAGCCCCAGCATTTT.

Many counts were recorded for this clonotype. This sequence joins TRBV28 and TRBJ1-4; D is unclear. Germline-derived CDR1 and CDR2 are MDHEN and SYDVKM. The V end lost 4 bases, the J end lost 4 bases, and 7 bases lay between the germline ends. The CDR3 length is 13 residues. CDR3 region: CASSSAVNEKLFF. For the CDR3, the DNA is TGTGCCAGCAGTTCGGCAGTTAATGAAAAACTGTTTTTT.

This clonotype was found many times. This chain links TRBV28 with TRBJ1-2; D perhaps matches TRBD1 (6 bases). CDR3 size: 13 residues. V gave up 5 bases and J gave up 2 bases, with 9 bases separating them. Germline V gene sequence: CDR1 MDHEN, CDR2 SYDVKM. In nucleotides, the CDR3 is TGTGCCAGCAGTATGGGGGGCAACTATGGCTACACCTTC. This encodes CASSMGGNYGYTF.

This clonotype was counted at least ten times. DNA for the CDR3: TGTGCCAGCCGCCGGGGCAGGGCTGAAGCTTTCTTT. Its protein product is CASRRGRAEAFF. The rearrangement joins TRBV28 to TRBJ1-1; D may be TRBD1 (5 bases). This CDR3 contains 12 residues. The V end was cut by 8 bases, the J end by 6 bases, with 13 bases between. Germline V gene sequence: CDR1 MDHEN, CDR2 SYDVKM.

The genes are TRBV12-3 or TRBV12-4 and TRBJ1-2; 10 bases are a match to TRBD1. CDR3 length: 17 amino acids. The V gene end was trimmed by 3 bases and the J gene end by 8 bases; junction bases not matched to a gene: 15. In nucleotides, the CDR3 is TGTGCCAGCAGTTTTTCCGGGACAGGGGTGATGGCCGGAGGCTACACCTTC. Its protein is CASSFSGTGVMAGGYTF.

There are many counts of this clonotype. The chain carries TRBV10-3 and TRBJ2-7, with 9 bases fitting TRBD1. Trimming cost V 7 bases and J 6 bases; bases outside gene matches: 10. The length of the CDR3 is 14 residues. Germline assignment: CDR1 ENHRY and CDR2 SYGVKD. CDR3 coding DNA: TGTGCCATCAACGAACAGGGGGCGGAGGGCGAGCAGTACTTC. Translation gives CAINEQGAEGEQYF.

The V and J genes are TRBV7-3 and TRBJ2-7, with D perhaps matching TRBD1 or TRBD2 (6 bases each). V was pared by 4 bases and J by 10 bases, with 17 bases between. The CDR3 sequence is 13 residues long. Per the germline V gene, CDR1 is SGHTA and CDR2 is FQGTGA. The chain's CDR3 is CASSSEAGDSQYF. The CDR3 nucleotides are TGTGCCAGCAGCTCCGAGGCAGGGGACTCCCAGTACTTC.

This clonotype was found many times. The V gene is TRBV28, the J gene TRBJ2-4; 8 nucleotides align to TRBD1. CDR1 is MDHEN and CDR2 is SYDVKM in the germline V gene. The junction had 11 bases not matched to a gene; V was cut back by 5 bases and J by 8 bases. The CDR3 has 15 residues. The chain's CDR3 is CASSAVGQGVDIQYF. DNA of the CDR3: TGTGCCAGCAGTGCCGTCGGACAGGGCGTAGACATTCAGTACTTC.

This clonotype was recorded at least ten times. The rearrangement joins TRBV7-2 to TRBJ2-5; possibly TRBD2 for D (5 bases). The ends were cut back, 1 base at V and 4 bases at J, with 10 bases in the middle. CDR3 size: 14 residues. CDR1 and CDR2 (germline): SGHTA, FQGNSA. The CDR3 nucleotides read TGTGCCAGCAGCTTAGTTCAGGCGGGAGAGACCCAGTACTTC. Amino acid sequence: CASSLVQAGETQYF.

This clonotype was seen many times. The rearrangement uses TRBV29-1 and TRBJ1-1; D call uncertain. CDR3 length: 12 amino acids. The germline V gene has CDR1 SQVTM and CDR2 ANQGSEA. The V gene lost 3 bases and the J gene lost 1 base, with 6 bases spanning the gap. For the CDR3, the DNA is TGCAGCGTTGAGAGGCAGAACACTGAAGCTTTCTTT. It translates to CSVERQNTEAFF.